The next 14 T cell receptor beta chains were all read from a single sample in a study of cytotoxic CD8 clonotypes in ibrutinib-treated CLL. Method: immunoSEQ multiplex PCR; TCRdb's copy keeps in-frame clones and lacks some. The repertoire holds tens of thousands of clones, with 62% as singletons. The sample here was PBMCs, taken before ibrutinib treatment. Receptors originate from a human donor with chronic lymphocytic leukemia.

The V and J genes are TRBV2 and TRBJ1-6, with 9 bases identical to TRBD1. Germline V gene lookup returns CDR1 SNHLY and CDR2 FYNNEI. The junction had 21 bases not matched to a gene; V was cut back by 5 bases and J by 7 bases. This CDR3 is 20 amino acids long. Written as DNA, the CDR3 is TGTGCCAGCAGTACCCCGGGAGACAGGGGGACTATAGGTTGGAATTCACCCCTCCACTTT. It specifies CASSTPGDRGTIGWNSPLHF.

Only a few counts were recorded for this clone. V and J are TRBV2 and TRBJ1-4, with no clear D. This CDR3 is 15 amino acids long. In germline, CDR1 is SNHLY, CDR2 FYNNEI. V lost 6 bases, J lost 1 base, and 12 bases lay in between. DNA of the CDR3: TGTGCCAGCAGCCAAGTTGGATTAACTAATGAAAAACTGTTTTTT. As protein: CASSQVGLTNEKLFF.

This rearrangement joins TRBV5-1 to TRBJ2-1; TRBD1 or TRBD2 may be the D gene (6 bases each). V shed 1 base and J shed 7 bases, with 9 bases lying between them. CDR1 is SGHRS, CDR2 YFSETQ, per germline. The CDR3 has 13 amino acids. The CDR3 DNA reads as TGCGCCAGCAGCTTGCAGGGGAGGAATGAGCAGTTCTTC. Amino acids: CASSLQGRNEQFF.

There are a few counts of this clone. CDR3: CAWTATGVGSPLHF. CDR3 nucleotide sequence: TGTGCCTGGACCGCGACAGGGGTAGGGTCACCCCTCCACTTT. The J gene is TRBJ1-6, the V gene TRBV30; 8 positions agree with TRBD1. The CDR3 is made up of 14 amino acids. Germline CDR1 is GTSNPN and CDR2 is SVGIG (reference sequence). V shed 4 bases and J 10 bases; nucleotides not matched to a gene: 9.

This clone was seen only a few times. This chain links TRBV19 with TRBJ1-2; TRBD1 matches at 12 bases. CDR1 is LNHDA, CDR2 SQIVND, per germline (reference sequence). CDR3 size: 15 residues. With 8 bases clipped from V and 5 bases from J, the junction kept 9 bases outside the gene matches. CDR3 DNA: TGTGCCAGTGATGCCGGGACAGGGGGCTGGTATGGCTACACCTTC. Its translation: CASDAGTGGWYGYTF.

The genes are TRBV5-1 and TRBJ2-5; perhaps TRBD2 as D (6 bases). CDR3 length: 13 residues. V was clipped by 9 bases and J by 5 bases, with 17 bases between them. Germline CDR1 and CDR2: SGHRS and YFSETQ. CDR3: CATKASEAETQYF. Here the CDR3 DNA reads TGCGCCACCAAAGCTAGCGAGGCGGAGACCCAGTACTTC.

This chain uses TRBV4-1 with TRBJ2-5, with D perhaps matching TRBD1 (5 bases). Trimming shortened V by 4 bases and J by 3 bases, and 9 bases separated the two germline ends. Per germline, CDR1 MGHRA and CDR2 YSYEKL. This CDR3 region has 13 residues. In DNA form, the CDR3 reads TGCGCCAGCAGCCTACTCAGGGAAGAGACCCAGTACTTC. Protein product: CASSLLREETQYF.

This clone was recorded a few times. V and J are TRBV11-2 and TRBJ2-3, with TRBD2 matching over 7 bases. V lost 6 bases and J lost 6; bases outside the gene matches: 12. The germline V gene has CDR1 SGHAT and CDR2 FQNNGV. The CDR3 sequence is 15 residues long. The CDR3 DNA is TGTGCCAGCAGGAAGTGGGGACTACCCCTGGATACGCAGTATTTT. Translation gives CASRKWGLPLDTQYF.

This clone was detected a few times. The genes are TRBV27 and TRBJ1-2; D possibly corresponds to TRBD1 (5 bases). Germline V lookup: CDR1 MNHEY, CDR2 SMNVEV (reference sequence). The CDR3 loop spans 14 amino acids. V was trimmed by 3 bases and J by 4 bases, leaving 12 bases between them. DNA for the CDR3: TGTGCCAGCAGTTTGTCTAGGGGTCCCTATGGCTACACCTTC. Translating gives CASSLSRGPYGYTF.

The rearrangement links TRBV6-6 to TRBJ2-6, with D possibly matching TRBD1 (6 bases). Trimming left V 4 bases short and J 0 bases short, with 7 bases between. This CDR3 has 15 amino acids. Germline CDR1 is MNHNY and CDR2 is SVGAGI (reference sequence). The CDR3 loop reads CASSSTGSGANVLTF. CDR3 sequence (DNA): TGTGCCAGCAGTTCGACAGGCTCTGGGGCCAACGTCCTGACTTTC.

This clone occurred a few times. The genes are TRBV9 and TRBJ2-7, with D possibly matching TRBD1 (6 bases). V lost 6 bases and J 5 bases, leaving 18 bases between the germline ends. Germline V lookup: CDR1 SGDLS, CDR2 YYNGEE. The CDR3 is made up of 14 amino acids. In nucleotides, the CDR3 is TGTGCCAGCAACCAGGGGTCGGCAGACGACGAGCAGTACTTC. Protein product: CASNQGSADDEQYF.

The chain uses TRBV2 and TRBJ2-2, with D hard to call. V gave up 8 bases and J gave up 10 bases, with 11 bases separating them. The CDR3 has 11 amino acids. Germline V gene sequence: CDR1 SNHLY, CDR2 FYNNEI. CDR3 bases: TGTGCCAGCGGTACGAAAACGGAGCTGTTTTTT. Its translation is CASGTKTELFF.

The chain joins TRBV5-6 to TRBJ2-7, with D tentatively TRBD2 (5 bases). Germline CDR1 reads SGHDT; CDR2 reads YYEEEE. CDR3 length: 15 amino acids. Trimming took off 5 bases at V and 2 bases at J, with 17 bases between the two ends. CDR3 amino acids: CASSSTGIPPYEQYF. In nucleotides, the CDR3 is TGTGCCAGCAGTTCCACGGGGATCCCACCCTACGAGCAGTACTTC.

The chain recombines TRBV7-6 with TRBJ2-1, with 9 bases lining up with TRBD1. CDR3 length: 15 residues. CDR1 is SGHVS, CDR2 FNYEAQ, per germline. V lost 5 bases, J lost 6 bases, and 8 bases stayed unmatched. The CDR3 nucleotides are TGTGCCAGCAGCCGACCGGGACAGGGAATCAATGAGCAGTTCTTC. Translated, it gives CASSRPGQGINEQFF.